This T cell receptor beta chain was observed in a study of T-cell memory formation after mild COVID-19. General study findings and limits: Clones contracting day 15 to 85 were balanced CD4/CD8; later expanders leaned CD4+.

The CDR3 spans 15 residues. From germline, CDR1 is SGHTA and CDR2 FQGNSA. Trimming stripped 1 base from V and 5 bases from J, with 11 bases between. For this clonotype: The antigen remains undetermined.

TCRdb re-analysed the 5' RACE reads in MiXCR, keeping a single row per CDR3 protein. The sample consists of approximately 500,000 distinct CDR3 sequences, 20% to 30% of them appearing once. This TCR derives from an adult woman who had mild COVID-19 (a few samples of this study predate the infection). Cell type and time point are not known. This chain joins TRBV7-2 and TRBJ1-4; TRBD1 is a possible D gene (5 bases). The sample consisted of PBMCs or a T cell subset sorted from them (not recorded which). The CDR3 sequence is CASSLENRRNEKLFF. The CDR3 DNA reads TGTGCCAGCAGCTTAGAAAACAGGAGGAATGAAAAACTGTTTTTT.